The T cell receptor beta chain described here comes from a study of blood T cells in healthy people across ages (dated by TCRdb to the mid-2010s). In the study overall: In model experiments, roughly one uniquely barcoded TCR beta cDNA molecule per two T cells was captured by template switching. To track age-related changes in TCR beta repertoire diversity, the study relied on deep sequencing normalized with unique cDNA molecular identifiers. The donors were split into four age groups: young (average around 15 years), middle-aged (39), aged (roughly 65) and long-lived (over 75). To avoid experimental bias, donors of different ages were distributed randomly across sequencing lanes. Two additional independent replicas of 1 million unique cDNA reads from the same blood draw were analyzed for two donors (one aged 18 to 30 and one aged 80 or older).

The investigation overall reported the following: Estimates of total diversity based on one million sequenced T cells were considered lower bounds and underestimates. Compared with the aged group, more naive CD4+ T cells, fewer expanded clones and increased TCR diversity were shown by the long-lived group, suggesting age selection. As age increased, observed TCR beta diversity per million T cells dropped in a roughly linear way, and a significant reduction was already evident by age roughly 36. Because the CMV infection status of the donors was unknown, age-related changes in expanded clonotypes may potentially have been confounded. There was a strong correlation between observed TCR beta diversity and the percentage of naive T cells measured by flow cytometry. Since profiling was done on bulk unsorted PBMCs, naive and antigen-experienced compartments could not be conclusively compared.

To prepare the library, 5' RACE was applied. A second roughly 7 to 11 cycle PCR used a sample-barcoded 5' primer and a J-beta primer mix. A unique molecular identifier was introduced onto each TCR beta cDNA molecule by a template-switch 5' adaptor carrying 12 random nucleotides. Each sample yielded at least 3 million CDR3-containing paired-end reads. All of the RNA was converted into first-strand cDNA using the Mint cDNA synthesis kit, with a TRBC-specific oligonucleotide serving as the primer. All cDNA was treated with uracil-DNA glycosylase and then went through a first 18-cycle PCR with the universal primers M1SS and BC2_uni_R. The original methods were these. For normalization, 1 million high-quality reads, each with a distinct molecular identifier, were randomly selected from each sample. Reads sharing molecular identifiers were discarded rather than binned into consensus sequences. MiTCR, set to a Q25 quality threshold and the strictest error-elimination algorithm, was used for CDR3 identification, clonotype clustering and error correction. A nonparametric unseen species model with Euler transformation was used to estimate lower-bound total TCR beta diversity. The public reads were run again by TCRdb, first through fastp at Q25 and then through MiXCR, and only productive beta chains were kept. CDR3 protein sequences are deduplicated, and each keeps its most common genes and DNA. TCRdb's processing, not the authors' own work, is the source of the V and J calls. The sample data list 1.8 million or so distinct CDR3 sequences, and 30% to 40% of these were observed just once. The top ten clones comprise approximately 22% of the sample.

V was cut back by 6 bases and J by 1 base, leaving a gap of 19 bases between them. Spanning cysteine to phenylalanine, the CDR3 consists of 16 amino acids. Left in the record is the CDR3 DNA by itself, 48 bases read in frame from the first base. For CDR1 and CDR2, the germline V gene lists SGHVS and FQNEAQ. The roughly 42 donors, aged about 6 to 90 years, were systemically healthy Caucasian individuals from Russia. Each donor gave about 9.7 milliliters of peripheral blood, drawn into EDTA-treated Vacutainer tubes. Ficoll-Paque density-gradient centrifugation was used to isolate PBMCs, with at least 7 million per sample. Total RNA, at least 6 micrograms per sample, was extracted from PBMCs with Trizol reagent. The percentages of naive CD45RAhigh/CD27high T cells were determined by flow cytometry on a PBMC aliquot from every donor. This clonotype was seen a few times. Which antigen it targets is not known. Within one base of it there is no much larger clone, and no base qualities were kept.

Rearrangement joined TRBV7-8 to TRBJ2-7; too little of a D gene remains to name it. The sample consisted of blood. The source of this sequence is a human donor in good health. The sequenced DNA is TGTGCCAGCAGACCACCGGGTCCCTACCTTTCCTACGAGCAGTACTTC. Its protein reads: CASRPPGPYLSYEQYF.